The entry below describes one T cell receptor beta chain. This CDR3 is built from 15 residues. Trimming pared 2 bases from V and 7 bases from J, leaving 12 bases between. Germline V gene sequence: CDR1 MNHNS, CDR2 SASEGT. TCRdb's copy holds only in-frame clones and misses some; the assay was immunoSEQ multiplex PCR. The sample lists under 95,000 clones; roughly nine tenths were seen once. This sample stems from a study of T cell responses to AZD1222 COVID-19 vaccine. Combined were second doses at about 4 or about 12 weeks. The sequencing used peripheral blood, collected 28 days after the second AZD1222 dose. The TCR sequence derives from an adult who received the AZD1222 COVID-19 vaccine. The rearrangement links TRBV6-1 to TRBJ1-6, with D possibly matching TRBD1 (6 bases). CDR3 residues: CASSERGQGNSPLHF. Here the CDR3 DNA reads TGTGCCAGCAGTGAAAGAGGGCAGGGGAATTCACCCCTCCACTTT.